Listed here are 16 T cell receptor beta chains from one sample, sequenced in a study of cytomegalovirus exposure and HLA in healthy donors (dated by TCRdb to between 2016 and 2019). The library was generated by the immunoSEQ multiplex PCR assay. For the multiplex PCR, a mixture combining 60 forward primers for TCR Vbeta segments and 13 reverse primers for TCR Jbeta segments was used. TCRdb holds this immuneACCESS table with in-frame rearrangements only. Some clones are missing; in checked studies, unresolved V genes explain under half, and the rest has no known cause. For this sample there are 100,000 or so clones; about an eighth appear just once. 16% of the sample rests with the top ten. The sequencing input was PBMCs. The receptors here all came from a man aged 35 to 55 in good health and CMV-seropositive.

The chain recombines TRBV11-3 with TRBJ2-7; D remains unclear. The CDR3 loop spans 15 amino acids. Deletions cut 1 base from V and 2 bases from J, with 12 bases between. Germline V gene lookup returns CDR1 SGHNT and CDR2 YENEEA. CDR3 sequence: CASSLVPDGPYEQYF. DNA of the CDR3: TGTGCCAGCAGCTTAGTTCCAGATGGTCCCTACGAGCAGTACTTC.

The chain recombines TRBV11-2 with TRBJ2-2; possible D gene TRBD2, 6 bases. Germline V lookup: CDR1 SGHAT, CDR2 FQNNGV. The CDR3 sequence is 13 residues long. V was pared by 7 bases and J by 5 bases, with 11 bases between. CDR3 nucleotide sequence: TGTGCCAGCAACCGGAGGGGTACCGGGGAGCTGTTTTTT. Protein: CASNRRGTGELFF.

This clone was found a few times. The chain couples TRBV27 to TRBJ2-1; 10 bases line up with TRBD2. Germline CDR1 and CDR2: MNHEY and SMNVEV (reference sequence). This CDR3 has 15 amino acids. The trim removed 6 bases at V and 3 bases at J, leaving 5 bases unmatched. In DNA, the CDR3 is TGTGCCAGCAGCCCGACTAGCGGGTACTACAATGAGCAGTTCTTC. It translates to CASSPTSGYYNEQFF.

The chain joins TRBV19 to TRBJ2-1; unclear D gene. The ends were cut back, 3 bases at V and 0 bases at J, with 12 bases in the middle. CDR1 and CDR2 (germline): LNHDA, SQIVND (reference sequence). The CDR3 sequence is 16 residues long. CDR3 in DNA: TGTGCCAGTAGTATTCGGATAGCTGACTCCTACAATGAGCAGTTCTTC. It translates to CASSIRIADSYNEQFF.

The rearrangement links TRBV27 to TRBJ2-1; TRBD2 matches at 8 bases. The germline CDR1 and CDR2 sequences are MNHEY and SMNVEV (reference sequence). The CDR3 extends over 16 amino acids. V dropped 3 bases and J dropped 0; count of bases not matched to a gene: 4. Here the CDR3 reads CASSLVAGSSYNEQFF. The CDR3, as DNA: TGTGCCAGCAGTTTGGTAGCGGGGAGCTCCTACAATGAGCAGTTCTTC.

The chain carries TRBV5-1 and TRBJ2-1, with 9 bases fitting TRBD2. CDR3 length: 17 amino acids. J gave up 8 bases and V 9 bases, and 21 bases lay outside the gene matches. Germline lookup yields CDR1 SGHRS and CDR2 YFSETQ. As DNA, the CDR3 is TGCGCCAACACCTTTGGCCGAACGGTAGCGGGAGAAGATGAGCAGTTCTTC. Translated: CANTFGRTVAGEDEQFF. Complete variable domain (other parts from reference TRBV5-1 and TRBJ2-1): KAGVTQTPRYLIKTRGQQVTLSCSPISGHRSVSWYQQTPGQGLQFLFEYFSETQRNKGNFPGRFSGRQFSNSRSEMNVSTLELGDSALYLCANTFGRTVAGEDEQFFGPGTRLTVL.

This sequence joins TRBV10-3 and TRBJ2-7, with 9 positions matching TRBD1. The V gene end was trimmed by 3 bases and the J gene end by 5 bases; junction bases not matched to a gene: 14. Germline V gene data show CDR1 as ENHRY and CDR2 as SYGVKD. CDR3 length: 17 residues. The CDR3 DNA is TGTGCCATCAGTGATGATCCGGGACAGGGTTTTCGGGACGAGCAGTACTTC. Protein: CAISDDPGQGFRDEQYF.

The chain combines TRBV6-5 with TRBJ2-7; D is perhaps TRBD2 (6 bases). From germline, CDR1 is MNHEY and CDR2 SVGAGI. The CDR3 is 13 amino acids. V lost 7 bases, J lost 1 base, and 11 bases lay in between. CDR3 DNA: TGTGCCAGCATGGAGACTAGATCCTACGAGCAGTACTTC. It specifies CASMETRSYEQYF.

This clone has a handful of counts. J is TRBJ2-7 and V is TRBV4-3, with 9 bases matching TRBD2. The CDR3 is 17 amino acids. Germline CDR1 is LGHNA and CDR2 is YSLEER. Germline trimming cut 1 base from V and 4 bases from J; bases unmatched to any gene: 11. The CDR3 loop reads CASSQVWLAGLEYEQYF. As DNA, the CDR3 is TGCGCCAGCAGCCAAGTTTGGCTAGCGGGGCTCGAGTACGAGCAGTACTTC.

This clone occurred a few times. The rearrangement joins TRBV13 to TRBJ1-5; tentatively, D is TRBD1 (6 bases). Germline CDR1 reads PRHDT; CDR2 reads FYEKMQ (reference sequence). Trimming took 0 bases from V and 7 from J, leaving 10 bases between them. The CDR3 contains 14 residues. Here the CDR3 reads CASSLGRGNQPQHF. In nucleotides, the CDR3 is TGTGCCAGCAGCTTAGGCAGGGGTAACCAGCCCCAGCATTTT.

This clone was seen a few times. The rearrangement links TRBV7-9 to TRBJ1-5; the D is unclear. CDR1 SEHNR and CDR2 FQNEAQ come from the germline V gene (reference sequence). This CDR3 region has 16 residues. Between the trimmed V and J ends, which lost 1 base and 2 bases, there was a span of 12 bases. The CDR3: CASSLEVTTGNQPQHF. The CDR3 nucleotides read TGTGCCAGCAGCTTAGAAGTGACAACGGGCAATCAGCCCCAGCATTTT.

This clone has just a few counts. The J gene is TRBJ2-1, the V gene TRBV28; TRBD2 agrees at 9 bases. Germline values: CDR1 MDHEN, CDR2 SYDVKM. Trimming removed 3 bases from V and 8 bases from J; junction bases left unmatched: 8. The CDR3 covers 15 residues. The CDR3 here is CASSLVASGIDEQFF. The CDR3 region has the DNA TGTGCCAGCAGTTTGGTGGCTAGCGGGATCGATGAGCAGTTCTTC.

This clone has just a few counts. The chain combines TRBV7-2 with TRBJ2-3, with a weak D call TRBD2 (5 bases). The CDR3 is made up of 15 amino acids. V lost 2 bases and J lost 5, with 14 bases in between. Germline-derived CDR1 and CDR2 are SGHTA and FQGNSA. In DNA form, the CDR3 reads TGTGCCAGCAGCTTATGGGTAGATCGGGGAGATACGCAGTATTTT. It specifies CASSLWVDRGDTQYF.

This clone came up a few times. The chain employs TRBV5-4 and TRBJ2-1, with 11 bases aligning to TRBD2. Germline CDR1 reads SGHNT; CDR2 reads YYREEE (reference sequence). The CDR3 consists of 16 residues. V shed 4 bases, J shed 8 bases, and the junction held 11 bases outside the gene matches. As DNA, the CDR3 is TGTGCCAGCAGCACGACTAGCGGGGTTCGAGGTTATGAGCAGTTCTTC. Encoded protein: CASSTTSGVRGYEQFF.

This clone occurred a few times. The J gene is TRBJ2-1, the V gene TRBV7-9, with 9 bases fitting TRBD2. V lost 3 bases to trimming and J lost 9 bases; unmatched junction nucleotides: 9. CDR1 and CDR2 from the germline V gene are SEHNR and FQNEAQ (reference sequence). CDR3 length equals 15 residues. CDR3 protein: CASSFGSGTSSEQFF. The CDR3 DNA reads as TGTGCCAGCAGCTTCGGCTCCGGGACTAGCTCTGAGCAGTTCTTC.

This clone was counted only a few times. The chain links TRBV10-3 to TRBJ1-1; D is undetermined. This CDR3 comprises 13 residues. CDR1 and CDR2 (germline): ENHRY, SYGVKD. Trimming shortened V by 4 bases and J by 0 bases, and 6 bases separated the two germline ends. The CDR3 spells CAISGQMNTEAFF. The CDR3 nucleotides are TGTGCCATCAGTGGGCAGATGAACACTGAAGCTTTCTTT.